These T cell receptor beta chains were read from a single sample in a study of identifying expanded T cells in peripheral blood. Produced via immunoSEQ multiplex PCR; TCRdb's table is partial and in-frame only. Here the sample spans around 50,000 clones, 89% being singletons. Sequencing input: blood. Every receptor here comes from a person aged 18 to 75 in good health. Each CDR3 is given with its conserved first and last residue. Fields, in order: D gene, J gene, V gene, clone size, CDR3 DNA, CDR3 protein. The D gene is left open where the match is weak. Clone size, where shown, is once, few, many, or a class for clones that have expanded.

d_gene: TRBD1
j_gene: TRBJ1-2
v_gene: TRBV19
abundance: .
CDR3nt: TGTGCCAGTAATGACAGGGACTATGGCTACACCTTC
CDR3aa: CASNDRDYGYTF

d_gene: .
j_gene: TRBJ2-7
v_gene: TRBV11-2
abundance: .
CDR3nt: TGTGCCAGCAGTTATAGATCTCCAGCGCGCGAAGAGCAGTACTTC
CDR3aa: CASSYRSPAREEQYF

d_gene: .
j_gene: TRBJ2-5
v_gene: TRBV5-4
abundance: .
CDR3nt: TGTGCCAGCAGCTTGAATCAGGGCTACCAAGAGACCCAGTACTTC
CDR3aa: CASSLNQGYQETQYF

d_gene: TRBD2
j_gene: TRBJ2-3
v_gene: TRBV27
abundance: .
CDR3nt: TGTGCCAGCCGGGTCGGGCGGGAGAGCACAGATACGCAGTATTTT
CDR3aa: CASRVGRESTDTQYF

d_gene: .
j_gene: TRBJ2-2
v_gene: TRBV5-5
abundance: .
CDR3nt: TGTGCCAGCAGCTTGGAGAGCTATTCGAACACCGGGGAGCTGTTTTTT
CDR3aa: CASSLESYSNTGELFF

d_gene: .
j_gene: TRBJ1-4
v_gene: TRBV6-5
abundance: .
CDR3nt: TGTGCCAGCAGTTCAAGAGCGGGCGAAAAACTGTTTTTT
CDR3aa: CASSSRAGEKLFF

d_gene: .
j_gene: TRBJ2-1
v_gene: TRBV28
abundance: .
CDR3nt: TGTGCCAGCAGTTTAGGGTCGGCGAGTGAGCAGTTCTTC
CDR3aa: CASSLGSASEQFF

d_gene: .
j_gene: TRBJ1-6
v_gene: TRBV27
abundance: .
CDR3nt: TGTGCCAGCAGTTTTTTGGGTTCACCCCTCCACTTT
CDR3aa: CASSFLGSPLHF

d_gene: .
j_gene: TRBJ2-5
v_gene: TRBV27
abundance: .
CDR3nt: TGTGCCAGCAGTTTATTCCAGGGGGGCCAAGAGACCCAGTACTTC
CDR3aa: CASSLFQGGQETQYF

d_gene: .
j_gene: TRBJ1-4
v_gene: TRBV23-1
abundance: .
CDR3nt: TGCGCCAGCAGTCCTACAAAGGGTGGAAAACTGTTTTTT
CDR3aa: CASSPTKGGKLFF

d_gene: .
j_gene: TRBJ1-1
v_gene: TRBV28
abundance: .
CDR3nt: TGTGCCAGCAGTTCCCCATGGATTACGAACACTGAAGCTTTCTTT
CDR3aa: CASSSPWITNTEAFF

d_gene: .
j_gene: TRBJ1-5
v_gene: TRBV13
abundance: .
CDR3nt: TGTGCCAGCAGCTTAGGAACGCAGCCCCAGCATTTT
CDR3aa: CASSLGTQPQHF

d_gene: .
j_gene: TRBJ1-1
v_gene: TRBV30
abundance: .
CDR3nt: TGTGCCTGGAGTGTACTGAGGGGGAGGACTGAAGCTTTCTTT
CDR3aa: CAWSVLRGRTEAFF

d_gene: TRBD1
j_gene: TRBJ2-3
v_gene: TRBV19
abundance: .
CDR3nt: TGTGCCAGTAGTATCGGACAGGTGACGGCAGATACGCAGTATTTT
CDR3aa: CASSIGQVTADTQYF

d_gene: .
j_gene: TRBJ1-5
v_gene: TRBV19
abundance: few
CDR3nt: TGTGCCAGCCGTGGGACAACCGAGAGGGATCAGCCCCAGCATTTT
CDR3aa: CASRGTTERDQPQHF

d_gene: TRBD1
j_gene: TRBJ2-4
v_gene: TRBV7-9
abundance: .
CDR3nt: TGTGCCAGCAGCCTCACTGGGACAGACCTAGCCAAAAACATTCAGTACTTC
CDR3aa: CASSLTGTDLAKNIQYF

d_gene: .
j_gene: TRBJ2-3
v_gene: TRBV10-2
abundance: once
CDR3nt: TGCGCCACTCAGTTGGAGGTCACAGATACGCAGTATTTT
CDR3aa: CATQLEVTDTQYF

d_gene: TRBD1
j_gene: TRBJ1-2
v_gene: TRBV5-1
abundance: .
CDR3nt: TGCGCCAGCAGCCTGGGACAGGCAATTACCTATGGCTACACCTTC
CDR3aa: CASSLGQAITYGYTF

d_gene: .
j_gene: TRBJ2-7
v_gene: TRBV13
abundance: .
CDR3nt: TGTGCCAGCAGCCGTAGGGGCTACGAGCAGTACTTC
CDR3aa: CASSRRGYEQYF

d_gene: .
j_gene: TRBJ2-7
v_gene: TRBV7-9
abundance: .
CDR3nt: TGTGCCAGCAGCCCACGGCTCTCCTCCTACGAGCAGTACTTC
CDR3aa: CASSPRLSSYEQYF

d_gene: TRBD1
j_gene: TRBJ1-4
v_gene: TRBV5-1
abundance: .
CDR3nt: TGCGCCAGCAGCTTGGGGGACAGGGGCCATAATGAAAAACTGTTTTTT
CDR3aa: CASSLGDRGHNEKLFF

d_gene: TRBD2
j_gene: TRBJ2-3
v_gene: TRBV30
abundance: .
CDR3nt: TGTGCCTGGAGTGTGTACGGCGGGGGGGTTTTCGGTACGCAGTATTTT
CDR3aa: CAWSVYGGGVFGTQYF

d_gene: TRBD1
j_gene: TRBJ1-2
v_gene: TRBV7-2
abundance: once
CDR3nt: TGTGCCAGCAGCCCCCAGCAGGGGGATGGCTACACCTTC
CDR3aa: CASSPQQGDGYTF